This TCR beta chain is drawn from a study of blood T cell repertoires in COVID-19. Study-level information: Acute and convalescent COVID-19 specimens originated in the United States, Italy and Spain. In each case, the material was cDNA or gDNA derived from T cells, B-cell-depleted T cells, or PBMCs.

This CDR3 has 18 amino acids. Clones were sequenced by immunoSEQ multiplex PCR, and TCRdb holds only the in-frame ones, with some missing. There are about 300,000 clones in the sample; around 90% occur only once, and about 4.5% lies in the top ten. Recruitment covered roughly 24 US areas and drew participants whose ages spanned about 18 to 100 years. This chain joins TRBV21-1 and TRBJ2-2; the DNA was not compared with TRBD2, the D call given in the table. TRBV21-1 is an annotated pseudogene. The sequencing input was PBMCs or T cells enriched from blood (not recorded which). The TCR originated in a woman in her late teens or twenties with acute COVID-19. The CDR3 sequence: CASSKNNGVPPRTGELFF. As DNA, the CDR3 is TGTGCCAGCAGCAAAAATAACGGGGTACCCCCTCGCACCGGGGAGCTGTTTTTT.